The source of this TCR beta chain is a study of T cell responses to AZD1222 COVID-19 vaccine. Overall study context: Second-dose intervals near 4 or 12 weeks were combined. Study-wide points: Sampling captured repertoires only after the peak T cell response. Unmutated variant regions reportedly attract nearly half of all spike-specific TCRs. The breadth and depth of Spike-specific TCRs increased once two AZD1222 doses had been given.

Per germline, CDR1 MNHEY and CDR2 SVGEGT. J lost 8 bases, V lost 7 bases, and 13 bases had no gene match. This CDR3 has 16 amino acids. A remark on this clone: Its antigen is currently unknown.

Generated by immunoSEQ multiplex PCR, the TCRdb table keeps only in-frame clones and is missing some. Here the sample spans 120,000 or so clones, 88% being singletons. The sequences come from peripheral blood, collected on day 0 of AZD1222 vaccination. This clonotype was sampled from an adult in good health. The chain couples TRBV6-2 or TRBV6-3 to TRBJ2-1; TRBD2 aligns across 11 bases. In DNA form, the CDR3 reads TGTGCCAGCACCCCTACGAGGGGACTAGCGGTATATGAGCAGTTCTTC. Translated: CASTPTRGLAVYEQFF.